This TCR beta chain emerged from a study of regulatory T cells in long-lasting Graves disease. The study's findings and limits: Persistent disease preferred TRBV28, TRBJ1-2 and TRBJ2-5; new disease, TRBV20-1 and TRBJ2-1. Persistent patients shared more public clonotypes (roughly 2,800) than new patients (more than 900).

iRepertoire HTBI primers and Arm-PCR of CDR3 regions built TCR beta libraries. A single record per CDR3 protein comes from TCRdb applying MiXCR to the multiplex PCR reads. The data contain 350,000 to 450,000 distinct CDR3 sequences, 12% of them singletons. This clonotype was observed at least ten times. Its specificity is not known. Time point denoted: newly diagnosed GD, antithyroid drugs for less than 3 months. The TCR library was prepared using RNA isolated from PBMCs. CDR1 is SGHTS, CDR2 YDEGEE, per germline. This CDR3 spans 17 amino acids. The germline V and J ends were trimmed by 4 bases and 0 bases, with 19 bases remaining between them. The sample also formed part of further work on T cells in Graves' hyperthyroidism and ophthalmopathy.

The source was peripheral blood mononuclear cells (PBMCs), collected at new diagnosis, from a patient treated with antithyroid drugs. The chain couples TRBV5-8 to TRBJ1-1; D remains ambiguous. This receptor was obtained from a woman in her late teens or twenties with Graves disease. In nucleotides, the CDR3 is TGTGCCAGCAGCGCGGCGGAGGCGAGAGCTATGAACACTGAAGCTTTCTTT. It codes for CASSAAEARAMNTEAFF.